The 26 T cell receptor beta chains reported below all come from one sample, sequenced in a study of blood T cell repertoires in COVID-19. Measured with immunoSEQ multiplex PCR; TCRdb has only the in-frame clones, and not every one. The sample lists around 230,000 clones; roughly 85% were seen once. Sequenced material: peripheral blood. Source of these receptors: a woman aged 40 to 50 with active or convalescent COVID-19.

The chain links TRBV6-2 or TRBV6-3 to TRBJ1-4; D gene unclear. In germline, CDR1 is MNHEY, CDR2 SVGEGT. The CDR3 sequence is 14 residues long. Trimming left V 3 bases short and J 8 bases short, with 13 bases between. The chain's CDR3 is CASSYSGNGEKLFF. CDR3 DNA: TGTGCCAGCAGTTATTCGGGGAACGGAGAAAAACTGTTTTTT.

The genes are TRBV3-1 (or the pseudogene TRBV3-2) and TRBJ1-1; D not resolved. Germline V gene sequence: CDR1 LGHDT, CDR2 YNNKEL (reference sequence). This CDR3 comprises 15 residues. Trimming removed 4 bases at V and 2 bases at J, with 14 bases between. As DNA, the CDR3 is TGTGCCAGCAGCCCGACCGGCGGAGCCAACACTGAAGCTTTCTTT. It yields the protein CASSPTGGANTEAFF.

The gene calls are TRBV7-2 and TRBJ1-1; D call uncertain. Germline lookup yields CDR1 SGHTA and CDR2 FQGNSA. With 4 bases removed from V and 0 bases from J, the gap between germline ends came to 9 bases. The CDR3 loop spans 14 amino acids. Here the CDR3 reads CASSSGFVNTEAFF. The CDR3 nucleotides read TGTGCCAGCAGCTCGGGGTTTGTGAACACTGAAGCTTTCTTT.

CDR3 sequence: CASTPEGIYGYTF. CDR3 DNA: TGTGCCAGTACCCCGGAGGGGATATATGGCTACACCTTC. The chain combines TRBV19 with TRBJ1-2; a possible D gene is TRBD1 (5 bases). Germline-derived CDR1 and CDR2 are LNHDA and SQIVND (reference sequence). Deletions cut 7 bases from V and 5 bases from J, with 14 bases between. CDR3 length equals 13 residues.

This clone appeared a few times. V usage is TRBV6-5 and J usage is TRBJ2-7, with D tentatively TRBD1 (6 bases). Germline V gives CDR1 MNHEY, CDR2 SVGAGI. This CDR3 is 14 amino acids long. The V end was cut by 7 bases, the J end by 5 bases, with 18 bases between. The CDR3, as DNA: TGTGCCAGCACCCCGACAGGATCTAACAACGAGCAGTACTTC. This codes for CASTPTGSNNEQYF.

The chain carries TRBV12-3 or TRBV12-4 and TRBJ2-7; no reliable D call. The CDR3 is 13 residues long. Trimming left V 3 bases short and J 4 bases short, with 10 bases between. The CDR3 coding sequence is TGTGCCAGCAGTTTGGGCCCTTCGTACGAGCAGTACTTC. This encodes CASSLGPSYEQYF.

This chain connects TRBV30 to TRBJ1-4, with D possibly matching TRBD1 (5 bases). Germline V gene lookup returns CDR1 GTSNPN and CDR2 SVGIG (reference sequence). There are 12 residues in the CDR3. The V gene lost 3 bases and the J gene lost 5 bases, with 7 bases spanning the gap. CDR3: CAWSRENEKLFF. CDR3 nucleotide sequence: TGTGCCTGGAGCAGGGAAAATGAAAAACTGTTTTTT.

Comments on this clone: The same CDR3 arises from other DNA sequences in this sample as well. This sequence joins TRBV7-2 and TRBJ2-7, with 13 bases that match TRBD2. Germline V gives CDR1 SGHTA, CDR2 FQGNSA. CDR3 length: 14 amino acids. V was pared by 4 bases and J by 4 bases, with 1 base of the junction left unmatched. The CDR3 protein is CASSSGLAGYEQYF. CDR3 coding DNA: TGTGCCAGCAGCTCGGGACTAGCGGGGTACGAGCAGTACTTC.

V and J are TRBV19 and TRBJ2-5, with 14 bases fitting TRBD2. The CDR3 contains 16 residues. Germline V CDR1 and CDR2: LNHDA, SQIVND (reference sequence). The V gene end was trimmed by 5 bases and the J gene end by 1 base; junction bases not matched to a gene: 3. The CDR3 loop is CASSVGLAGVQETQYF. The CDR3 nucleotides read TGTGCCAGTAGTGTGGGACTAGCGGGAGTCCAAGAGACCCAGTACTTC.

The rearrangement links TRBV24-1 to TRBJ2-4, with 10 bases fitting TRBD2. Germline V gene data show CDR1 as KGHDR and CDR2 as SFDVKD. The ends lost 3 bases at V and 1 base at J; junction bases unmatched: 8. This CDR3 has 18 amino acids. The CDR3 DNA sequence: TGTGCCACCAGTGATGGGACTAGCGAGGGGGGGGCCAAAAACATTCAGTACTTC. This encodes CATSDGTSEGGAKNIQYF.

The genes are TRBV24-1 and TRBJ1-4; no clear D. The CDR3 totals 16 residues. Trimming took 2 bases from V and 4 from J, leaving 13 bases between them. Germline lookup yields CDR1 KGHDR and CDR2 SFDVKD. CDR3 residues: CATSDSRVSNNEKLFF. CDR3 coding DNA: TGTGCCACCAGTGATTCCCGGGTATCTAATAATGAAAAACTGTTTTTT.

This clone showed up just a few times. The chain joins TRBV9 to TRBJ1-3; D unclear. Germline CDR1 is SGDLS and CDR2 is YYNGEE. This CDR3 is 14 amino acids long. Trimming left V 6 bases short and J 0 bases short, with 10 bases between. This chain's CDR3 is CASNREHSGNTIYF. In DNA form, the CDR3 reads TGTGCCAGCAACCGGGAACACTCTGGAAACACCATATATTTT.

This chain links TRBV29-1 with TRBJ1-2; D remains ambiguous. Trimming took 1 base from V and 5 from J, leaving 17 bases between them. This CDR3 comprises 15 residues. CDR1 and CDR2 (germline): SQVTM, ANQGSEA. CDR3 loop: CSVEGSSRVKYGYTF. The CDR3 coding sequence is TGCAGCGTTGAAGGGTCCTCGCGTGTAAAGTATGGCTACACCTTC.

The gene calls are TRBV9 and TRBJ2-3, with 8 bases lining up with TRBD1. The V gene's germline CDR1 is SGDLS and CDR2 YYNGEE. J lost 1 base, V lost 1 base, and 8 bases had no gene match. CDR3 length equals 17 residues. CDR3 DNA: TGTGCCAGCAGCGTAACCCATCCGGGACAGGGCACAGATACGCAGTATTTT. This gives the protein CASSVTHPGQGTDTQYF.

This chain links TRBV3-1 (or the pseudogene TRBV3-2) with TRBJ1-6; no clear D gene. The CDR3 spans 16 residues. CDR1 is LGHDT and CDR2 is YNNKEL in the germline V gene (reference sequence). V was pared by 0 bases and J by 9 bases, with 15 bases between. The CDR3 nucleotides read TGTGCCAGCAGCCAAGAAGGAGGTCAGGAAGCTTCACCCCTCCACTTT. Its protein product is CASSQEGGQEASPLHF.

This clone was detected ten times or more. The CDR3 reads CASSSLWGRTEAFF. CDR3 nucleotide sequence: TGTGCCAGCAGTTCCCTGTGGGGGCGTACTGAAGCTTTCTTT. The rearrangement uses TRBV7-2 and TRBJ1-1; the D gene is possibly TRBD1 (6 bases). Germline loops: CDR1 SGHTA, CDR2 FQGNSA. This CDR3 contains 14 residues. The V and J ends lost 6 bases and 5 bases respectively, with 16 bases between them.

This clone was recorded a few times. V usage is TRBV20-1 and J usage is TRBJ1-1; D call uncertain. CDR1 and CDR2 (germline): DFQATT, SNEGSKA (reference sequence). V lost 3 bases and J 4 bases, leaving 12 bases between the germline ends. The length of the CDR3 is 13 residues. For the CDR3, the DNA is TGCAGTGCTAGTCTGAGCTTCGGCACTGAAGCTTTCTTT. This translates into CSASLSFGTEAFF.

The CDR3 spells CATSRGGQGAKETQYF. CDR3 sequence (DNA): TGTGCCACCAGCAGGGGGGGACAGGGGGCGAAAGAGACCCAGTACTTC. V is TRBV15 and J is TRBJ2-5; 12 bases fit TRBD1. The trim removed 3 bases at V and 3 bases at J, leaving 5 bases unmatched. CDR3 length equals 16 residues. Germline lookup yields CDR1 LNHNV and CDR2 YYDKDF (reference sequence).

The chain links TRBV5-8 to TRBJ2-5; 10 bases map to TRBD2. J gave up 5 bases and V 5 bases, and 12 bases lay outside the gene matches. The CDR3 spans 16 residues. Germline assignment: CDR1 SGHTS and CDR2 YDEGEE. The CDR3 region has the DNA TGTGCCAGCAGGGGCAGCGGGGGGGCCTTTACGGAGACCCAGTACTTC. This translates into CASRGSGGAFTETQYF. The entire variable domain, with the rest obtained from reference TRBV5-8 and TRBJ2-5, is as follows: EAGVTQSPTHLIKTRGQQATLRCSPISGHTSVYWYQQALGLGLQFLLWYDEGEERNRGNFPPRFSGRQFPNYSSELNVNALELEDSALYLCASRGSGGAFTETQYFGPGTRLLVL.

The genes are TRBV4-1 and TRBJ2-7, with 11 bases lining up with TRBD1. With V trimmed by 4 bases and J by 3 bases, 2 bases remained unmatched. Germline CDR1 MGHRA, CDR2 YSYEKL. This CDR3 is built from 14 residues. CDR3 DNA sequence: TGCGCCAGCAGCCGGGGACAGGGGGGCTACGAGCAGTACTTC. Amino acid sequence: CASSRGQGGYEQYF.

The CDR3 DNA is TGCGCCAGCAGCCAAGGTCCTAGCGGACCCTACAATGAGCAGTTCTTC. Translated: CASSQGPSGPYNEQFF. The rearrangement joins TRBV4-1 to TRBJ2-1; 7 positions agree with TRBD2. The CDR3 is 16 residues long. Looked up from germline, CDR1 is MGHRA and CDR2 is YSYEKL. Trimming at V came to 1 base and at J to 2 bases, leaving 5 bases not matched to a gene.

This clone appeared a single time. The J gene is TRBJ1-5, the V gene TRBV12-3 or TRBV12-4; D remains unclear. Between the trimmed V and J ends, which lost 6 bases and 6 bases, there was a span of 12 bases. The CDR3 loop spans 13 amino acids. The CDR3 DNA is TGTGCCAGCAGCTACCCTCAAAGTCAGCCCCAGCATTTT. Translating gives CASSYPQSQPQHF.

The chain has TRBV7-8 and TRBJ2-7, with 8 bases aligning to TRBD2. J gave up 0 bases and V 4 bases, and 11 bases lay outside the gene matches. The germline CDR1 and CDR2 sequences are SGHVS and FQNEAQ. This CDR3 comprises 17 residues. CDR3 nucleotides: TGTGCCAGCAGCTCATGGGGGCGCGGGAGGAGCTCCTACGAGCAGTACTTC. It is translated as CASSSWGRGRSSYEQYF.

The table lists this clone with a few counts. V and J are TRBV28 and TRBJ1-2; 10 nucleotides agree with TRBD1. The CDR3 loop spans 19 amino acids. Germline V gene lookup returns CDR1 MDHEN and CDR2 SYDVKM. J gave up 5 bases and V 2 bases, and 17 bases lay outside the gene matches. The CDR3 protein is CASSLIGTGVFQTGYGYTF. The CDR3 DNA follows: TGTGCCAGCAGTTTAATAGGGACAGGGGTTTTTCAGACGGGGTATGGCTACACCTTC.

The chain couples TRBV19 to TRBJ1-4; 10 bases match TRBD1. The CDR3 contains 17 residues. V was clipped by 0 bases and J by 10 bases; unmatched bases: 11. CDR1 and CDR2 (germline): LNHDA, SQIVND (reference sequence). The CDR3 spells CASSIERPGQGTGKLFF. The CDR3 bases are TGTGCCAGTAGTATAGAAAGACCGGGACAGGGGACTGGAAAACTGTTTTTT.

The genes are TRBV15 and TRBJ2-7; the match to TRBD2 covers 7 bases. This CDR3 is built from 13 residues. In germline, CDR1 is LNHNV, CDR2 YYDKDF (reference sequence). V dropped 10 bases and J dropped 5; count of bases not matched to a gene: 11. In DNA form, the CDR3 reads TGTGCCAGGGGGAGGAGCGGGGACCACGAGCAGTACTTC. Translated, it gives CARGRSGDHEQYF.